This T cell receptor (beta chain) is from a study of shared clonotypes between healthy human individuals. Germline assignment: CDR1 MNHNS and CDR2 SASEGT. Between the trimmed V and J ends, which lost 7 bases and 0 bases, there was a span of 15 bases. The CDR3 sequence is 15 residues long. This clone was seen only once. Replicate PCRs run on sorted subsets employed roughly 190 ng DNA, around 27,000 T cell genomes. The data were produced by immunoSEQ multiplex PCR, yet TCRdb's version contains in-frame clones alone and is incomplete. Of about 2 million clones detected, approximately 94% appear once; the ten largest clones hold 0.9% to 1.4%. CD45RO-negative CD8 cells positively selected for CCR7 made up the naive population, which excluded terminally differentiated effector memory CD45RA+ cells.

The sequenced sample consisted of naive CD8+ T cells sorted from blood. This receptor was taken from a man aged 18 to 35 in good health. This sequence joins TRBV6-1 and TRBJ1-2; weak D call: TRBD1 (6 bases). The CDR3 sequence: CASTEGTGPNYGYTF. The CDR3 DNA sequence: TGTGCCAGCACCGAAGGAACAGGGCCTAACTATGGCTACACCTTC.